Listed here is a single TCR beta chain. Its antigen remains unknown. The record originates from a study of EBV T-cell therapy then PD-1 blockade in nasopharyngeal carcinoma. Germline CDR1 and CDR2: LGHDT and YNNKEL (reference sequence). The CDR3 contains 13 residues. Deletions cut 4 bases from V and 1 base from J, with 7 bases between. Data came from immunoSEQ multiplex PCR; TCRdb stores just in-frame clones and leaves some out. Of tens of thousands of clones listed, 82% are singletons. Sample treatment: AdE1-LMPpoly-expanded autologous EBV-specific T-cell therapy followed by anti-PD-1 nivolumab. This sequence was found in a man aged 35 to 55 with nasopharyngeal carcinoma. The genes are TRBV3-1 (or the pseudogene TRBV3-2) and TRBJ1-1, with D unclear. The sequences come from CD8+ T cells from blood, collected at day -245 from a patient whose treatment included autologous EBV-specific T cells and nivolumab. This chain's CDR3 is CASSRPKNTEAFF. The CDR3 bases are TGTGCCAGCAGCCGACCTAAGAACACTGAAGCTTTCTTT.